The source of this TCR beta chain is a study of monozygotic twins with cystic fibrosis. Worth noting for this clone: What it recognizes is unknown.

V was pared by 3 bases and J by 0 bases, with 4 bases of the junction left unmatched. In germline, CDR1 is SGHRS, CDR2 YFSETQ. The CDR3 extends over 15 amino acids. The protocol was immunoSEQ multiplex PCR, while the TCRdb copy is restricted to in-frame clones and leaves out a portion. The table has about 7,500 clones, about 93% seen once. Regarding the study as a whole: The repertoire was suggested to be naive-dominated, clonality median approximately 0.009.

V usage is TRBV5-1 and J usage is TRBJ1-1; 8 nucleotides match TRBD1. The material sequenced was blood. This receptor was taken from a boy aged 2 to 10 with cystic fibrosis. The CDR3 spells CASSSRTGMNTEAFF. In DNA, the CDR3 is TGCGCCAGCAGCTCGAGGACAGGGATGAACACTGAAGCTTTCTTT.